This TCR beta chain was obtained from a study of a mutant IDH1 vaccine in newly diagnosed glioma. Time point meaning: baseline, week 1 (first vaccination visit). Treatment: pre-vaccination baseline after standard-of-care therapy. Produced via immunoSEQ multiplex PCR; TCRdb's table is partial and in-frame only. The sample gives 95,000 to 100,000 clones, around 90% of which show up once; under 0.7% is in the top ten. CDR3 length: 13 amino acids. Between the trimmed V and J ends, which lost 2 bases and 5 bases, there was a span of 6 bases. CDR1 MNHEY and CDR2 SMNVEV come from the germline V gene (reference sequence). Comment on this clone: The sample holds other DNA sequences that translate to the same CDR3.

The receptor comes from a woman aged 45-59 years with glioma. This specimen consisted of PBMCs, obtained from a glioma patient treated with radiotherapy, temozolomide or both. The chain couples TRBV27 to TRBJ2-2; D is perhaps TRBD1 or TRBD2 (5 bases each). CDR3 sequence (DNA): TGTGCCAGCAGTTTAGGGGGAACCGGGGAGCTGTTTTTT. Protein sequence: CASSLGGTGELFF.